The sequence of this T cell receptor (beta chain) was determined in a study of blood T cell repertoires in COVID-19. The CDR3 runs 17 residues. Looked up from germline, CDR1 is LGHNA and CDR2 is YNFKEQ. Trimming stripped 0 bases from V and 0 bases from J, with 9 bases between. Clones were read by immunoSEQ multiplex PCR, and TCRdb kept only the in-frame ones, dropping some. There are fewer than 350,000 clones in the sample; approximately 86% occur only once, and 7.5% to 10% lies in the top ten. Sequenced input: peripheral blood. The rearrangement uses TRBV4-2 and TRBJ1-6, with D unclear. This clonotype originated in a man aged 30-40 years with COVID-19, enrolled during active disease. CDR3 nucleotides: TGTGCCAGCAGCCAAGATATGTGGAGCTCCTATAATTCACCCCTCCACTTT. Translating gives CASSQDMWSSYNSPLHF.